The 26 T cell receptor beta chains in this list originate from one sample, sequenced in a study of blood T cell repertoires in COVID-19. The method was immunoSEQ multiplex PCR; TCRdb's version includes in-frame clones alone and lacks a portion of them. The table lists about 270,000 clones, 75% to 95% of them singletons. The sequenced sample was PBMCs or T cells enriched from blood (not recorded which). These receptors all come from a man in his forties who had been exposed to COVID-19.

Many counts were recorded for this clone. This chain joins TRBV27 and TRBJ1-1; 8 bases line up with TRBD1. J was trimmed by 6 bases and V by 1 base; bases with no gene match: 7. This CDR3 is built from 15 residues. In germline, CDR1 is MNHEY, CDR2 SMNVEV (reference sequence). This CDR3 is CASSLYPQGASEAFF. The CDR3 nucleotides are TGTGCCAGCAGTTTATATCCCCAGGGGGCATCTGAAGCTTTCTTT.

This clone was counted a single time. The chain couples TRBV27 to TRBJ1-6; 9 nucleotides agree with TRBD1. With V trimmed by 6 bases and J by 6 bases, 0 bases remained unmatched. The CDR3 is made up of 13 amino acids. Germline CDR1 MNHEY, CDR2 SMNVEV (reference sequence). The CDR3 DNA is TGTGCCAGCAGGGGACAGGGTAATTCACCCCTCCACTTT. It is translated as CASRGQGNSPLHF.

This chain joins TRBV2 and TRBJ2-1; 9 bases line up with TRBD1. Germline loops: CDR1 SNHLY, CDR2 FYNNEI. This CDR3 has 13 amino acids. J was trimmed by 4 bases and V by 8 bases; bases with no gene match: 3. The CDR3 here is CASWDRDYNEQFF. CDR3 nucleotide sequence: TGTGCCAGCTGGGACAGGGATTACAATGAGCAGTTCTTC.

This chain links TRBV4-1 with TRBJ2-1; 10 nucleotides match TRBD2. CDR3 length: 18 amino acids. CDR1 and CDR2 (germline): MGHRA, YSYEKL. With 0 bases clipped from V and 7 bases from J, the junction kept 12 bases outside the gene matches. This CDR3 reads CASSQEGSSGRVSNEQFF. DNA for the CDR3: TGCGCCAGCAGCCAAGAAGGATCTAGCGGGAGAGTGAGTAATGAGCAGTTCTTC.

This sequence joins TRBV21-1 and TRBJ2-5; the table gives TRBD2 as D, unverified against the DNA. TRBV21-1 is a known pseudogene. This CDR3 region has 15 residues. The DNA of the CDR3 is TGTGCCAGCAGGGTACGGGGCGGGAGGTCGGAGACCCAGTACTTC. Translating it yields CASRVRGGRSETQYF.

The chain recombines TRBV5-1 with TRBJ2-2; D may be TRBD1 (5 bases). Trimming took off 0 bases at V and 4 bases at J, with 7 bases between the two ends. In germline, CDR1 is SGHRS, CDR2 YFSETQ. The CDR3 has 14 amino acids. CDR3 amino acids: CASSLVGVTGELFF. The CDR3 DNA follows: TGCGCCAGCAGCTTGGTAGGGGTCACCGGGGAGCTGTTTTTT.

The rearrangement uses TRBV28 and TRBJ1-5; a weak D match, TRBD1 (6 bases). Germline CDR1 MDHEN, CDR2 SYDVKM. V dropped 5 bases and J dropped 0 bases, with 17 bases sitting between them. The CDR3 is 17 amino acids. In nucleotides, the CDR3 is TGTGCCAGCAGTCTACTACAGGGTTCCAGTAGCAATCAGCCCCAGCATTTT. Amino acid sequence: CASSLLQGSSSNQPQHF.

V gene TRBV25-1 combines with J gene TRBJ2-2; tentative D call: TRBD2 (5 bases). This CDR3 is built from 13 residues. Between the trimmed V and J ends, which lost 1 base and 6 bases, there was a span of 6 bases. Germline loops: CDR1 MGHDK, CDR2 SYGVNS. The chain's CDR3 is CASSEWGAGELFF. The CDR3 DNA follows: TGTGCCAGCAGTGAATGGGGAGCCGGGGAGCTGTTTTTT.

V is TRBV19 and J is TRBJ2-1, with 14 bases lining up with TRBD2. The CDR3 sequence is 15 residues long. The germline CDR1 and CDR2 sequences are LNHDA and SQIVND (reference sequence). The V and J ends lost 5 bases and 9 bases, in that order; junction bases with no gene match: 6. As DNA, the CDR3 is TGTGCCAGTAGTGGGACTAGCGGGAGTTCGGGTGAGCAGTTCTTC. It encodes CASSGTSGSSGEQFF.

The chain has TRBV30 and TRBJ2-6; 8 positions match TRBD1. Germline values: CDR1 GTSNPN, CDR2 SVGIG (reference sequence). The CDR3 loop spans 16 amino acids. Unmatched junction bases numbered 5, after V lost 4 bases and J lost 0 bases. CDR3 loop: CAWTTGANSGANVLTF. CDR3 in DNA: TGTGCCTGGACGACAGGGGCCAACTCTGGGGCCAACGTCCTGACTTTC.

This chain joins TRBV18 and TRBJ1-1; no firm D call. Germline CDR1 is KGHSH and CDR2 is LQKENI. The V end was cut by 3 bases, the J end by 3 bases, with 8 bases between. This CDR3 is built from 13 residues. In DNA, the CDR3 is TGTGCCAGCTCACCCAGGAGGGACACTGAAGCTTTCTTT. Protein sequence: CASSPRRDTEAFF. Full variable domain (missing parts from reference TRBV18 and TRBJ1-1): NAGVMQNPRHLVRRRGQEARLRCSPMKGHSHVYWYRQLPEEGLKFMVYLQKENIIDESGMPKERFSAEFPKEGPSILRIQQVVRGDSAAYFCASSPRRDTEAFFGQGTRLTVV.

This chain connects TRBV11-3 to TRBJ1-1; 7 nucleotides agree with TRBD1. CDR3 length equals 15 residues. Germline trimming cut 4 bases from V and 0 bases from J; bases unmatched to any gene: 5. Germline V CDR1 and CDR2: SGHNT, YENEEA. CDR3 amino acids: CASSSSGTVNTEAFF. The CDR3 DNA reads as TGTGCCAGCAGCTCATCCGGGACAGTGAACACTGAAGCTTTCTTT. The full variable domain, its missing parts supplied by reference TRBV11-3 and TRBJ1-1, is EAGVVQSPRYKIIEKKQPVAFWCNPISGHNTLYWYLQNLGQGPELLIRYENEEAVDDSQLPKDRFSAERLKGVDSTLKIQPAELGDSAVYLCASSSSGTVNTEAFFGQGTRLTVV.

This chain links TRBV19 with TRBJ1-6; 9 bases line up with TRBD1. The V and J ends lost 4 bases and 1 base, in that order; junction bases with no gene match: 14. CDR1 is LNHDA and CDR2 is SQIVND in the germline V gene (reference sequence). CDR3 size: 20 residues. The CDR3 loop reads CASSTSRDRDSKSYNSPLHF. The CDR3 DNA reads as TGTGCCAGTAGTACAAGCCGGGACAGGGATAGTAAGTCCTATAATTCACCCCTCCACTTT.

This chain joins TRBV7-6 and TRBJ2-1; D may be TRBD2 (6 bases). CDR1 is SGHVS, CDR2 FNYEAQ, per germline. The germline V and J ends were trimmed by 5 bases and 0 bases, with 11 bases remaining between them. The CDR3 has 15 residues. CDR3 bases: TGTGCCAGCAGCCCGGGACTTAGCTCCTACAATGAGCAGTTCTTC. It yields the protein CASSPGLSSYNEQFF.

V is TRBV5-1 and J is TRBJ2-3, with a possible D match to TRBD2 (7 bases). Germline V lookup: CDR1 SGHRS, CDR2 YFSETQ. The CDR3 has 15 residues. V gave up 7 bases and J gave up 3 bases, with 18 bases separating them. The CDR3 loop is CASVDRGRGTDTQYF. Here the CDR3 DNA reads TGCGCCAGCGTAGACCGGGGGCGGGGGACAGATACGCAGTATTTT.

This clone came up once. The chain links TRBV5-6 to TRBJ1-1; TRBD1 might be the D (5 bases). CDR1 is SGHDT, CDR2 YYEEEE, per germline. Between the trimmed V and J ends, which lost 0 bases and 6 bases, there was a span of 18 bases. This CDR3 has 16 residues. The CDR3 sequence: CASSLALVGGVAEAFF. DNA for the CDR3: TGTGCCAGCAGCTTGGCCCTTGTCGGGGGAGTCGCTGAAGCTTTCTTT.

The chain couples TRBV5-1 to TRBJ1-2, with 10 bases matching TRBD1. The CDR3 has 20 residues. Germline lookup yields CDR1 SGHRS and CDR2 YFSETQ. V lost 2 bases to trimming and J lost 8 bases; unmatched junction nucleotides: 24. CDR3 nucleotide sequence: TGCGCCAGCAGCTTTCTTCCTGGGGGCCGGACAGGGGGATCAGTCTACGGCTACACCTTC. It yields the protein CASSFLPGGRTGGSVYGYTF.

The gene calls are TRBV28 and TRBJ2-7; TRBD2 matches at 8 bases. The CDR3 covers 16 residues. V lost 6 bases, J lost 3 bases, and 13 bases stayed unmatched. CDR1 is MDHEN and CDR2 is SYDVKM in the germline V gene. The CDR3 sequence is CASSFLDGRDNYEQYF. The CDR3 nucleotides are TGTGCCAGCAGCTTCCTGGACGGGAGGGATAACTACGAGCAGTACTTC.

The CDR3 spells CASSVRGAGELFF. The CDR3 DNA is TGTGCCAGCAGCGTCCGAGGCGCCGGGGAGCTGTTTTTT. This chain uses TRBV12-3 or TRBV12-4 with TRBJ2-2, with D unresolved. This CDR3 spans 13 amino acids. The V end was cut by 6 bases, the J end by 6 bases, with 11 bases between.

The V gene is TRBV27, the J gene TRBJ1-2; D is unresolved. This CDR3 has 15 residues. Per germline, CDR1 MNHEY and CDR2 SMNVEV (reference sequence). Between the trimmed V and J ends, which lost 0 bases and 2 bases, there was a span of 10 bases. The CDR3 region is CASSLSPGKNYGYTF. The CDR3 bases are TGTGCCAGCAGTTTATCGCCCGGGAAAAACTATGGCTACACCTTC.

The V gene is TRBV19, the J gene TRBJ1-5; 7 bases match TRBD1. The junction had 7 bases not matched to a gene; V was cut back by 0 bases and J by 5 bases. Germline loops: CDR1 LNHDA, CDR2 SQIVND (reference sequence). CDR3 length: 16 residues. DNA for the CDR3: TGTGCCAGTAGTATAGACCCCGGGACAGCAGATCAGCCCCAGCATTTT. Translating it yields CASSIDPGTADQPQHF.

This clone appeared a few times. The rearrangement joins TRBV5-4 to TRBJ2-7, with D possibly being TRBD2 (6 bases). Trimming pared 0 bases from V and 5 bases from J, leaving 12 bases between. Germline CDR1 reads SGHNT; CDR2 reads YYREEE (reference sequence). This CDR3 has 14 residues. CDR3 residues: CASSLGRDGDEQYF. In nucleotides, the CDR3 is TGTGCCAGCAGCTTGGGGCGGGACGGGGACGAGCAGTACTTC.

The count of this clone is one. The chain employs TRBV12-3 or TRBV12-4 and TRBJ1-1; perhaps TRBD1 as D (5 bases). CDR3 size: 13 residues. V lost 6 bases and J 4 bases, leaving 12 bases between the germline ends. The CDR3 DNA reads TGTGCCAGCAGACCCATGGGGGGCACTGAAGCTTTCTTT. It codes for CASRPMGGTEAFF.

The CDR3 region has the DNA TGTGCCAGTAGTAGGACGCCAGGGGCTTCGAACACTGAAGCTTTCTTT. It translates to CASSRTPGASNTEAFF. The rearrangement uses TRBV19 and TRBJ1-1; weak D call: TRBD1 (6 bases). V lost 4 bases and J lost 1, with 16 bases in between. CDR1 and CDR2 (germline): LNHDA, SQIVND (reference sequence). CDR3 size: 16 residues.

The gene calls are TRBV28 and TRBJ2-3, with 7 positions matching TRBD1. After removal of 3 bases from V and 0 bases from J, the junction contained 15 bases not matched to a gene. In germline, CDR1 is MDHEN, CDR2 SYDVKM. This CDR3 has 19 amino acids. As DNA, the CDR3 is TGTGCCAGCAGTTTGCCCGCATATCGACAGGGTCTAAGCACAGATACGCAGTATTTT. It is translated as CASSLPAYRQGLSTDTQYF.

CDR3 sequence reads: CASSLSLAGGAVRDTEAFF. The CDR3 coding sequence is TGTGCCAGCAGTTTATCGTTAGCGGGAGGGGCGGTTCGGGACACTGAAGCTTTCTTT. The V call is TRBV28, the J call TRBJ1-1; D might be TRBD1 (5 bases). The CDR3 consists of 19 residues. Trimming left V 1 base short and J 3 bases short, with 24 bases between. CDR1 and CDR2 from the germline V gene are MDHEN and SYDVKM.